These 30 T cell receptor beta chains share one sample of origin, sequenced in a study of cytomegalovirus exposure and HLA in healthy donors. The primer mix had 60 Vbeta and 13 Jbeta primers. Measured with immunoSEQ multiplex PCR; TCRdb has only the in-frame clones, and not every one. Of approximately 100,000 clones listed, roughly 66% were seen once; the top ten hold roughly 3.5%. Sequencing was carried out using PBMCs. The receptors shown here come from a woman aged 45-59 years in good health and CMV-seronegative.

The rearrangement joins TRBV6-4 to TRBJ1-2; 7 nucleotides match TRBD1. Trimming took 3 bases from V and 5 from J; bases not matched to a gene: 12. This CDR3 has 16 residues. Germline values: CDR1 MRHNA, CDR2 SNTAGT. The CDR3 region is CASSEVHRGAKYGYTF. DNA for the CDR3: TGTGCCAGCAGTGAAGTACACAGGGGCGCCAAATATGGCTACACCTTC.

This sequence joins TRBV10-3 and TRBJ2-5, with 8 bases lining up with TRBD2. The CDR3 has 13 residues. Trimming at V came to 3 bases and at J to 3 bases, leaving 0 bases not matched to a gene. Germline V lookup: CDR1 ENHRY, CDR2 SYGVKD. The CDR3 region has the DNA TGTGCCATCAGTGAACTAGCGGAAGAGACCCAGTACTTC. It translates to CAISELAEETQYF.

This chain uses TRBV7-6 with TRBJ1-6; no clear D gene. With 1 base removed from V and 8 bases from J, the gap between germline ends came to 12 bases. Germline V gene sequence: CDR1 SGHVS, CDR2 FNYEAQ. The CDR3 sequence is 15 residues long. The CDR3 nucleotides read TGTGCCAGCAGCTTAGAAATTACTTCGGATTCACCCCTCCACTTT. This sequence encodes CASSLEITSDSPLHF.

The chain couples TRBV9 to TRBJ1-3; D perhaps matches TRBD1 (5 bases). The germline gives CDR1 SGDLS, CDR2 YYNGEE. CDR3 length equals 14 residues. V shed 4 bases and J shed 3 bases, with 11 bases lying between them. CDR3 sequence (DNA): TGTGCCAGCAGCCCTGCCACAGGTGGAAACACCATATATTTT. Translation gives CASSPATGGNTIYF.

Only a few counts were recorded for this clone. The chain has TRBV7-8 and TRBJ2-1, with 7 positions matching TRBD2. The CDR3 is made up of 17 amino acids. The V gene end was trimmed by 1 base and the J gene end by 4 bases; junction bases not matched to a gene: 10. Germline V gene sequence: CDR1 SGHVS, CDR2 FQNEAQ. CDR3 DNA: TGTGCCAGCAGCTTAGAGGGGTGGGCGGGAGCTTACAATGAGCAGTTCTTC. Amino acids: CASSLEGWAGAYNEQFF.

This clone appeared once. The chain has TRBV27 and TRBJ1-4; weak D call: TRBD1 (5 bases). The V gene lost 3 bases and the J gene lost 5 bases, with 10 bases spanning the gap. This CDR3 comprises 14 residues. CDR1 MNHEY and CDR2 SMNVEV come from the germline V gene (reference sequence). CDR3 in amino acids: CASSFAGGNEKLFF. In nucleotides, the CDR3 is TGTGCCAGCAGTTTTGCGGGGGGGAATGAAAAACTGTTTTTT.

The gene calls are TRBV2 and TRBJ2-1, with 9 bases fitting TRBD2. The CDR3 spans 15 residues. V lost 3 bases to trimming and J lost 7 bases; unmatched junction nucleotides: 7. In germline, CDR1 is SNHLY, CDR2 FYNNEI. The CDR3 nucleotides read TGTGCCAGCAGTGAGGCGGGGGGGCAGACTAATGAGCAGTTCTTC. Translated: CASSEAGGQTNEQFF.

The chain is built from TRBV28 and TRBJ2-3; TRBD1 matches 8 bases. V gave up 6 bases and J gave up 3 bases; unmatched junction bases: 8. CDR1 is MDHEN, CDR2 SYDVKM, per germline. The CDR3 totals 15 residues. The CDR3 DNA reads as TGTGCCAGCAGAGCAGGACAGGGTGGTACAGATACGCAGTATTTT. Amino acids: CASRAGQGGTDTQYF. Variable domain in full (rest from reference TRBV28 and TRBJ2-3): DVKVTQSSRYLVKRTGEKVFLECVQDMDHENMFWYRQDPGLGLRLIYFSYDVKMKEKGDIPEGYSVSREKKERFSLILESASTNQTSMYLCASRAGQGGTDTQYFGPGTRLTVL.

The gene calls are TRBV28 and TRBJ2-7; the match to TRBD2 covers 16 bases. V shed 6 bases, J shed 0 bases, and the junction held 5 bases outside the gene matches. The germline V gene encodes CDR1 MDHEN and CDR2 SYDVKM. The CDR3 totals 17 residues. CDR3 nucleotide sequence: TGTGCCAGCAGGTCGGGACTAGCGGGAGGGTACTCCTACGAGCAGTACTTC. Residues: CASRSGLAGGYSYEQYF. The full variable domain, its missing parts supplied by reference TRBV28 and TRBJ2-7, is DVKVTQSSRYLVKRTGEKVFLECVQDMDHENMFWYRQDPGLGLRLIYFSYDVKMKEKGDIPEGYSVSREKKERFSLILESASTNQTSMYLCASRSGLAGGYSYEQYFGPGTRLTVT.

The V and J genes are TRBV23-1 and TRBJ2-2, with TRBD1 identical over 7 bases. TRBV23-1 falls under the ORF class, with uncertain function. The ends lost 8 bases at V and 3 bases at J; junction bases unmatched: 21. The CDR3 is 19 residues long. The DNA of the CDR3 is TGCGCCAGCTTTAGCCGGGACAGCTCTAAGATGGGGCACACCGGGGAGCTGTTTTTT. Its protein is CASFSRDSSKMGHTGELFF.

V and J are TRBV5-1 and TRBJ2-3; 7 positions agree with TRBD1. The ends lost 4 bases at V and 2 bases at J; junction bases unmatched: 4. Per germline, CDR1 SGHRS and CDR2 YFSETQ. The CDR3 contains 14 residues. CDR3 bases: TGCGCCAGCAGCCCAGGACAGGCCACAGATACGCAGTATTTT. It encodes CASSPGQATDTQYF.

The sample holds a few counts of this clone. CDR3 amino acids: CASSLIPGPEGEAFF. In nucleotides, the CDR3 is TGCGCCAGCAGCTTGATCCCGGGGCCGGAGGGTGAAGCTTTCTTT. The chain carries TRBV5-1 and TRBJ1-1; D is perhaps TRBD1 (5 bases). Trimming removed 1 base from V and 7 bases from J, with 17 bases in between. The CDR3 extends over 15 amino acids. Germline CDR1 and CDR2: SGHRS and YFSETQ.

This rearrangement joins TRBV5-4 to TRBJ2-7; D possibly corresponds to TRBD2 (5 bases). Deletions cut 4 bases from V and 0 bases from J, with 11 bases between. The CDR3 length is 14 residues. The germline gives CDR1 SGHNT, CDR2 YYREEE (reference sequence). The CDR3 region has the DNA TGTGCCAGCAGCAAAAGTAGCGACTCCTACGAGCAGTACTTC. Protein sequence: CASSKSSDSYEQYF.

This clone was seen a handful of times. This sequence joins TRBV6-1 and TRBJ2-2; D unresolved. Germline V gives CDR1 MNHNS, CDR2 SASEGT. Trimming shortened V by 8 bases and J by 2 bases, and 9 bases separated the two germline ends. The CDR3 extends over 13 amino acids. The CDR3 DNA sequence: TGTGCCAGCTTGTCCCCTAACACCGGGGAGCTGTTTTTT. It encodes CASLSPNTGELFF.

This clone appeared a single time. The CDR3 DNA reads as TGTGCCAGCAGCTTAGGGCCAGGGTACGAGCAGTACTTC. This sequence encodes CASSLGPGYEQYF. This chain links TRBV11-2 with TRBJ2-7; perhaps TRBD1 as D (5 bases). The CDR3 has 13 amino acids. Germline CDR1 and CDR2: SGHAT and FQNNGV. The V and J ends lost 1 base and 4 bases respectively, with 8 bases between them.

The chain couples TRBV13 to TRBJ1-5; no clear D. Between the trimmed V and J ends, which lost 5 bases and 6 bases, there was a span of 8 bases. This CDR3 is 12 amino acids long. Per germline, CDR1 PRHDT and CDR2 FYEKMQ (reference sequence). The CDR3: CASSLPGQPQHF. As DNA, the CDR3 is TGTGCCAGCAGCCTCCCCGGTCAGCCCCAGCATTTT.

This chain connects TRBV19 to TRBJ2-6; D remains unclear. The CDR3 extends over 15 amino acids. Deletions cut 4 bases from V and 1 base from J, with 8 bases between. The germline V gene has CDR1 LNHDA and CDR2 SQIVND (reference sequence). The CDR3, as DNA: TGTGCCAGTAGTAGACGGCGGTCTGGGGCCAACGTCCTGACTTTC. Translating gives CASSRRRSGANVLTF. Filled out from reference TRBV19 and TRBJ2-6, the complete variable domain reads DGGITQSPKYLFRKEGQNVTLSCEQNLNHDAMYWYRQDPGQGLRLIYYSQIVNDFQKGDIAEGYSVSREKKESFPLTVTSAQKNPTAFYLCASSRRRSGANVLTFGAGSRLTVL.

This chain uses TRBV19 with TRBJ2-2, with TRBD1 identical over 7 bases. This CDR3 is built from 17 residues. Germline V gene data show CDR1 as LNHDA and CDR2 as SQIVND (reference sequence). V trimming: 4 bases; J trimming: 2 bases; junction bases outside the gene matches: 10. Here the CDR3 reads CASSTGQVALNTGELFF. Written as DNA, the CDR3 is TGTGCCAGTAGTACTGGACAGGTCGCTTTAAACACCGGGGAGCTGTTTTTT.

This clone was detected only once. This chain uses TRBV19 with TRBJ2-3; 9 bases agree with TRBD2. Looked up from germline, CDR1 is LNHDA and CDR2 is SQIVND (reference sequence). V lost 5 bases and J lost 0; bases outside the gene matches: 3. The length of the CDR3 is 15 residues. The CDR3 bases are TGTGCCAGTAGTGGAACTAGCGGGAGCACAGATACGCAGTATTTT. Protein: CASSGTSGSTDTQYF.

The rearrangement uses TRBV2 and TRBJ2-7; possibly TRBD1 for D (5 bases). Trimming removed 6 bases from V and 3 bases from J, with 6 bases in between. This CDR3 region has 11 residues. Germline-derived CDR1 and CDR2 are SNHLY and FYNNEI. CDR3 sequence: CASSRVYEQYF. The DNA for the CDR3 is TGTGCCAGCAGCAGGGTCTACGAGCAGTACTTC.

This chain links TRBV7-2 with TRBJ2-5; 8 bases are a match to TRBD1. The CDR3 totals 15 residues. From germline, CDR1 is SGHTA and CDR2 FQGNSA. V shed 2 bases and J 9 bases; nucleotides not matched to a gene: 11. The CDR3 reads CASSLMGQASEAQYF. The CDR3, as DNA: TGTGCCAGCAGCTTAATGGGACAGGCTTCCGAGGCCCAGTACTTC.

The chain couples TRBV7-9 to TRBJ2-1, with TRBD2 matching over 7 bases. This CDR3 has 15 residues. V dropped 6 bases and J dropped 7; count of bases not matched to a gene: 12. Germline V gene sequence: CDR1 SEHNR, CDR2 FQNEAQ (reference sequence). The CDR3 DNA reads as TGTGCCAGCAGACCCGGACTAGAGAGAACAAATGAGCAGTTCTTC. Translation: CASRPGLERTNEQFF.

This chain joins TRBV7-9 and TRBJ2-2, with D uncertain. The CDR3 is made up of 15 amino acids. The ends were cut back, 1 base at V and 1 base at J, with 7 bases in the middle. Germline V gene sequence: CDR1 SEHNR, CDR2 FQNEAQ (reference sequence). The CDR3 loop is CASSLGAMNTGELFF. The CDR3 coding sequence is TGTGCCAGCAGCTTAGGAGCTATGAACACCGGGGAGCTGTTTTTT.

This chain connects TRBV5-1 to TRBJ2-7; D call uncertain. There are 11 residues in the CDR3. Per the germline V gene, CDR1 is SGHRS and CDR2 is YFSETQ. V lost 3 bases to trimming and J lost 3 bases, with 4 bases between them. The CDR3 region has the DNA TGCGCCAGCAGCTCAAACTACGAGCAGTACTTC. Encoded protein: CASSSNYEQYF. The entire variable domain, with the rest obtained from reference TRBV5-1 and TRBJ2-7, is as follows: KAGVTQTPRYLIKTRGQQVTLSCSPISGHRSVSWYQQTPGQGLQFLFEYFSETQRNKGNFPGRFSGRQFSNSRSEMNVSTLELGDSALYLCASSSNYEQYFGPGTRLTVT.

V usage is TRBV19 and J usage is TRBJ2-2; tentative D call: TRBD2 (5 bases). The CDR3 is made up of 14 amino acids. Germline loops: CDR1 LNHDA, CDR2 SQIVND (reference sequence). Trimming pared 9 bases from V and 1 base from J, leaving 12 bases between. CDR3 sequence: CASWTPLNTGELFF. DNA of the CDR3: TGTGCCAGCTGGACTCCGTTGAACACCGGGGAGCTGTTTTTT.

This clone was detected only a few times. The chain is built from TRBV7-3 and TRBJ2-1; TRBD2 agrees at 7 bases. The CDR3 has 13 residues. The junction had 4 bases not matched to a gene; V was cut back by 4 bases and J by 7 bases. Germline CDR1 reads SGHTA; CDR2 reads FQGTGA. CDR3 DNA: TGTGCCAGCAGCTACGGGGAGGGGAATGAGCAGTTCTTC. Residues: CASSYGEGNEQFF.

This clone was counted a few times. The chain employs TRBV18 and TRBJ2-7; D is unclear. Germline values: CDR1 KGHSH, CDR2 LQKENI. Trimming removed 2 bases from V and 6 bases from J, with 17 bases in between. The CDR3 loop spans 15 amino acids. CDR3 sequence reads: CASSPNSLSSLEQYF. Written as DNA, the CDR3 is TGTGCCAGCTCACCAAATAGCCTAAGTTCCCTCGAGCAGTACTTC. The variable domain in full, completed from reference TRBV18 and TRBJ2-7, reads NAGVMQNPRHLVRRRGQEARLRCSPMKGHSHVYWYRQLPEEGLKFMVYLQKENIIDESGMPKERFSAEFPKEGPSILRIQQVVRGDSAAYFCASSPNSLSSLEQYFGPGTRLTVT.

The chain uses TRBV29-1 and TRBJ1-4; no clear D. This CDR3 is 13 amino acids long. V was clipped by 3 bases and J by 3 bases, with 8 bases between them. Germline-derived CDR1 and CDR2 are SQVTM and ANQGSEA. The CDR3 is CSVDGQANEKLFF. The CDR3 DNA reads TGCAGCGTTGATGGGCAGGCTAATGAAAAACTGTTTTTT.

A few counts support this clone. CDR3 in amino acids: CASRGLAGETQYF. The CDR3 DNA reads TGTGCCAGCAGGGGACTAGCGGGAGAGACCCAGTACTTC. The chain carries TRBV6-1 and TRBJ2-5, with 12 bases lining up with TRBD2. CDR1 and CDR2 from the germline V gene are MNHNS and SASEGT. Losses at the gene ends were 6 bases for V and 4 bases for J; bases not matched to a gene: 0. The CDR3 is 13 amino acids.

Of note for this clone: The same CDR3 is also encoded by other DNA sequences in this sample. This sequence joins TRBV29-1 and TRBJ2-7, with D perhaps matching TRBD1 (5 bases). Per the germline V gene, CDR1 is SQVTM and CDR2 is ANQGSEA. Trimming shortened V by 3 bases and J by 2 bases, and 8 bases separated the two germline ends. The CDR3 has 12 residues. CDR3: CSVDTGTYEQYF. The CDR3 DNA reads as TGCAGCGTTGATACAGGTACCTACGAGCAGTACTTC.